This entry concerns a single TCR beta chain. Antigen specificity is unknown. Some clones are missing from TCRdb's copy, which holds only in-frame ones; the method was immunoSEQ multiplex PCR. Among about 120,000 clones listed, about 87% were seen once. The data were obtained in a study of cytomegalovirus exposure and HLA in healthy donors. Overall study findings and caveats: Subsequent analysis revealed that first-cohort TCR clusters tended to co-occur in the 130 or so validation repertoires. Some TCR beta chains (roughly 150 of them) were listed as cytomegalovirus-associated.

V was shortened by 5 bases and J by 3 bases, with 10 bases between the two germline ends. The CDR3 has 13 amino acids. Germline V gene data show CDR1 as SEHNR and CDR2 as FQNEAQ (reference sequence). The TCR comes from a man aged 18 to 35 in good health and CMV-seronegative. What was sequenced was PBMCs. The V call is TRBV7-9, the J call TRBJ1-2; TRBD1 might be the D (6 bases). The CDR3 coding sequence is TGTGCCAGCAGCCAGGACAGTGACTATGGCTACACCTTC. It specifies CASSQDSDYGYTF.